Following are 19 T cell receptor beta chains from one sample sequenced in a study of blood T cells in healthy people across ages. For the second PCR, which ran for about 6 to 11 cycles, a sample-barcoded 5' primer and a J-beta primer mix were used. TCRdb ran MiXCR on the 5' RACE reads and lists one entry per CDR3 protein. The sample carries 700,000 or so distinct CDR3 sequences, roughly two fifths recorded once. Sequenced: blood. Source of these receptors: a man older than 75 in good health.

In its sample, this clonotype was seen once. The rearrangement uses TRBV6-6 and TRBJ1-2; weak D call: TRBD1 (5 bases). The CDR3 extends over 14 amino acids. V was clipped by 0 bases and J by 6 bases, with 11 bases between them. Germline V gene data show CDR1 as MNHNY and CDR2 as SVGAGI (reference sequence). CDR3 protein: CASSYSIRDHGYTF. DNA for the CDR3: TGTGCCAGCAGTTACTCGATCAGGGACCATGGCTACACCTTC.

The chain employs TRBV5-6 and TRBJ2-7; D ambiguous. Germline assignment: CDR1 SGHDT and CDR2 YYEEEE. Deletions cut 0 bases from V and 0 bases from J, with 13 bases between. The CDR3 totals 16 residues. CDR3: CASSLVASARSYEQYF. The CDR3 DNA is TGTGCCAGCAGCTTGGTAGCAAGCGCCCGCTCCTACGAGCAGTACTTC.

This clonotype showed up just a few times. The genes are TRBV30 and TRBJ2-5, with 7 bases fitting TRBD2. In germline, CDR1 is GTSNPN, CDR2 SVGIG (reference sequence). Trimming removed 8 bases from V and 5 bases from J; junction bases left unmatched: 14. The CDR3 runs 14 residues. The CDR3 coding sequence is TGTGCCGGGATCATAACCGGGACTAAGGAGACCCAGTACTTC. It encodes CAGIITGTKETQYF.

The V gene is TRBV20-1, the J gene TRBJ1-2; TRBD1 is a possible D gene (5 bases). Trimming shortened V by 3 bases and J by 6 bases, and 17 bases separated the two germline ends. Germline loops: CDR1 DFQATT, CDR2 SNEGSKA (reference sequence). The CDR3 is 14 amino acids. CDR3 nucleotide sequence: TGCAGTGCTAGCCCCCCCAGGGAAATCAATGGCTACACCTTC. This encodes CSASPPREINGYTF.

With regard to this clonotype: A much larger clone differs from this one at a single base, so this may be a read error. The rearrangement links TRBV14 to TRBJ2-6, with 8 positions matching TRBD1. Germline CDR1 is SGHDN and CDR2 is FVKESK. The CDR3 is made up of 17 amino acids. The CDR3 spells CASITRDRLSGANVLSF. DNA for the CDR3: TGTGCCAGCATAACCCGGGACAGGCTCTCTGGGGCCAACGTCCTGAGTTTC.

The chain employs TRBV6-2 or TRBV6-3 and TRBJ1-1, with a tentative D call TRBD1 (5 bases). Between the trimmed V and J ends, which lost 6 bases and 4 bases, there was a span of 21 bases. The CDR3 spans 16 residues. Germline V gene lookup returns CDR1 MNHEY and CDR2 SVGEGT. CDR3 DNA sequence: TGTGCCAGCAGATTAACTTGGCAGGGTCCTAGCACTGAAGCTTTCTTT. It yields the protein CASRLTWQGPSTEAFF.

The chain employs TRBV6-2 or TRBV6-3 and TRBJ1-5; 7 nucleotides line up with TRBD1. This CDR3 comprises 15 residues. With V trimmed by 6 bases and J by 2 bases, 7 bases remained unmatched. Germline V CDR1 and CDR2: MNHEY, SVGEGT. The CDR3 coding sequence is TGTGCCAGCAGCTGGACAGGTCTCGGCAATCAGCCCCAGCATTTT. Translation: CASSWTGLGNQPQHF.

On this clonotype itself: A much larger clone sits a single nucleotide away, making a read error possible. V and J are TRBV5-6 and TRBJ2-5, with TRBD2 matching over 7 bases. Germline V lookup: CDR1 SGHDT, CDR2 YYEEEE. The CDR3 runs 15 residues. CDR3 nucleotides: TGTGCCGGCAGCTTGGCCTCAGGGAGGGGAGAGACCCAGTACTTC. Protein sequence: CAGSLASGRGETQYF.

This chain connects TRBV7-9 to TRBJ2-7; the match to TRBD2 covers 7 bases. The J call may be mistaken, given a closer DNA end match to TRBJ2-5. The CDR3 runs to 14 residues. Germline V gene sequence: CDR1 SEHNR, CDR2 FQNEAQ (reference sequence). CDR3 DNA sequence: TGTGCCAGCAGCTTATCAGGCGGGAGAACGACCCAGTACTTC. Translating it yields CASSLSGGRTTQYF.

The rearrangement uses TRBV5-5 and TRBJ2-7; D remains unclear. The J call may not be correct, given that the DNA end is closer to TRBJ2-5. This CDR3 is 13 amino acids long. Germline CDR1 and CDR2: SGHKS and YYEKEE (reference sequence). CDR3 DNA: TGTGCCAGCAGCTTGGAAGGGATAGGGACCCAGTACTTC. Its protein is CASSLEGIGTQYF.

The table lists this clonotype with a few counts. V gene TRBV3-1 combines with J gene TRBJ2-4; 8 positions agree with TRBD2. Germline V gene sequence: CDR1 LGHDT, CDR2 YNNKEL (reference sequence). This CDR3 has 19 residues. V dropped 4 bases and J dropped 0; count of bases not matched to a gene: 14. The CDR3 loop reads CASSPRTSNAILAKNIQYF. The CDR3 region has the DNA TGTGCCAGCAGCCCGAGGACTAGCAACGCGATTCTAGCCAAAAACATTCAGTACTTC.

The chain combines TRBV9 with TRBJ2-1; a weak D match, TRBD1 (6 bases). The CDR3 loop spans 15 amino acids. V was shortened by 3 bases and J by 0 bases, with 10 bases between the two germline ends. CDR1 and CDR2 (germline): SGDLS, YYNGEE. Written as DNA, the CDR3 is TGTGCCAGCAGCGGGGGACACAGCTCCTACAATGAGCAGTTCTTC. This gives the protein CASSGGHSSYNEQFF.

This chain connects TRBV5-4 to TRBJ2-3; D assignment may be TRBD1 or TRBD2 (5 bases each). The CDR3 runs to 15 residues. Germline V CDR1 and CDR2: SGHNT, YYREEE (reference sequence). V was trimmed by 4 bases and J by 5 bases, leaving 17 bases between them. CDR3 residues: CASSPRVGVVDTQYF. The CDR3 bases are TGTGCCAGCAGCCCCAGGGTGGGGGTAGTAGATACGCAGTATTTT.

This chain uses TRBV7-3 with TRBJ1-1; D unclear. V lost 0 bases and J lost 2, with 4 bases in between. The CDR3 covers 13 residues. Germline loops: CDR1 SGHTA, CDR2 FQGTGA. The CDR3 spells CASSLTINTEAFF. As DNA, the CDR3 is TGTGCCAGCAGCTTAACGATCAACACTGAAGCTTTCTTT. Full variable domain (outside the CDR3, taken from reference TRBV7-3 and TRBJ1-1): GAGVSQTPSNKVTEKGKYVELRCDPISGHTALYWYRQSLGQGPEFLIYFQGTGAADDSGLPNDRFFAVRPEGSVSTLKIQRTERGDSAVYLCASSLTINTEAFFGQGTRLTVV.

With regard to this clonotype: An end of the junction does not agree with germline; a read error may underlie this. The chain recombines TRBV7-9 with TRBJ2-1; perhaps TRBD1 as D (6 bases). This CDR3 is 15 amino acids long. The germline V gene encodes CDR1 SEHNR and CDR2 FQNEAQ (reference sequence). The CDR3 DNA follows: TGTGCCAGCAGCTTAGGCACAGGGATCTACGATGAGCAGTTCTTC. Residues: CASSLGTGIYDEQFF.

This chain joins TRBV4-2 and TRBJ2-5; 7 positions agree with TRBD1. This CDR3 contains 16 residues. V lost 2 bases, J lost 2 bases, and 8 bases stayed unmatched. Germline assignment: CDR1 LGHNA and CDR2 YNFKEQ. CDR3 region: CASSQRGQDRQETQYF. The CDR3 coding sequence is TGTGCCAGCAGCCAAAGAGGTCAGGACAGGCAAGAGACCCAGTACTTC.

This sequence joins TRBV9 and TRBJ2-1, with 16 bases identical to TRBD2. V lost 4 bases, J lost 1 base, and 8 bases stayed unmatched. CDR1 and CDR2 (germline): SGDLS, YYNGEE. CDR3 size: 19 residues. In DNA, the CDR3 is TGTGCCAGCAGCTCACCCGGGACTAGCGGGGGGGCGTCCTACAATGAGCAGTTCTTC. Protein product: CASSSPGTSGGASYNEQFF.

This clonotype has just a few counts. The chain couples TRBV12-3 or TRBV12-4 to TRBJ1-4; D is unresolved. CDR3 length: 12 residues. V lost 6 bases, J lost 5 bases, and 7 bases lay in between. CDR3 in amino acids: CASRESNEKLFF. The CDR3 DNA follows: TGTGCCAGCAGGGAATCAAATGAAAAACTGTTTTTT.

This chain uses TRBV6-2 or TRBV6-3 with TRBJ2-7; D gene uncertain. TRBJ2-5 explains the end of the DNA better; the J call may be wrong. Per the germline V gene, CDR1 is MNHEY and CDR2 is SVGEGT. This CDR3 spans 12 amino acids. Here the CDR3 DNA reads TGTGCCAGCAGCCAAGTTACAGAGACCCAGTACTTC. This codes for CASSQVTETQYF.